Included here is one T cell receptor (beta chain) sequence, with context. V lost 8 bases to trimming and J lost 5 bases; unmatched junction nucleotides: 6. The CDR3 is 14 residues long. Germline CDR1 MRHNA, CDR2 SNTAGT. This sample stems from a study of shared clonotypes between healthy human individuals. For every subset, genomic DNA was evenly distributed across several immunoSEQ plates. How the authors handled the data: Filtering was not the same, since immunoSEQ gave junction-only sequences without quality scores. Some clones are missing from TCRdb's copy, which holds only in-frame ones; the method was immunoSEQ multiplex PCR. That table furnishes V, J and clone size, whereas the DNA furnished D and trimming. The sample records about 2.4 million clones, 93% being singletons. Investigators divided CD4+ cells into CD45RA+ naive and CD45RA-negative memory subsets.

The J gene is TRBJ2-3, the V gene TRBV6-4; 11 bases fit TRBD2. This receptor was taken from a young man in good health. Some clones in this sample may be carry-over from other donors' samples. The source material was naive CD4+ T cells from PBMCs. Regarding subset: CD45RA+ positively selected. CDR3 amino acids: CASDSGRAGDTQYF. The CDR3 DNA is TGTGCCAGCGATAGCGGGAGGGCTGGAGATACGCAGTATTTT.